Shown below are 27 T cell receptor beta chains from a single sample sequenced in a study of T-cell memory formation after mild COVID-19. TCRdb re-called the 5' RACE reads through MiXCR, storing one row per CDR3 protein. The table includes some 300,000 distinct CDR3 sequences, 19% detected once. What was sequenced was PBMCs or a T cell subset sorted from them (not recorded which). These receptor sequences come from a man aged 18 to 35 who had mild COVID-19 (a few samples of this study predate the infection). Cell type and time point are not known.

Only a few counts were recorded for this clonotype. The chain uses TRBV10-3 and TRBJ2-2; perhaps TRBD1 as D (6 bases). The CDR3 covers 13 residues. Trimming cost V 11 bases and J 3 bases, with 13 bases left between them. Germline V lookup: CDR1 ENHRY, CDR2 SYGVKD. The CDR3 region is CAGRQDYTGELFF. The DNA for the CDR3 is TGTGCCGGACGACAGGATTACACCGGGGAGCTGTTTTTT.

DNA for the CDR3: TGTGCCAGCAGCAGGGGGACGGGTGATACGCAGTATTTT. This gives the protein CASSRGTGDTQYF. This chain joins TRBV7-2 and TRBJ2-3; a weak D match, TRBD1 (6 bases). The CDR3 consists of 13 residues. V lost 5 bases and J 6 bases, leaving 12 bases between the germline ends. Germline CDR1 SGHTA, CDR2 FQGNSA.

This clonotype was observed a few times. The chain combines TRBV12-3 or TRBV12-4 with TRBJ2-1; 7 positions match TRBD1. J was trimmed by 3 bases and V by 3 bases; bases with no gene match: 8. The CDR3 is 16 amino acids. The DNA for the CDR3 is TGTGCCAGCAGTTTCGCTCCACAGGGGTACTACAATGAGCAGTTCTTC. Encoded protein: CASSFAPQGYYNEQFF.

This clonotype came up a few times. The CDR3 spells CSVEDNWAGNYYGYTF. The CDR3 region has the DNA TGCAGCGTTGAAGATAATTGGGCAGGAAACTACTATGGCTACACCTTC. The chain has TRBV29-1 and TRBJ1-2; D is undetermined. V was trimmed by 0 bases and J by 3 bases, leaving 17 bases between them. In germline, CDR1 is SQVTM, CDR2 ANQGSEA. CDR3 length: 16 residues.

The rearrangement uses TRBV12-3 or TRBV12-4 and TRBJ2-2; D is uncertain. There are 15 residues in the CDR3. V shed 10 bases and J shed 1 base, with 16 bases lying between them. DNA of the CDR3: TGTGCCACCACCCGGCAGGCCGGGAACACCGGGGAGCTGTTTTTT. This sequence encodes CATTRQAGNTGELFF.

The rearrangement joins TRBV7-9 to TRBJ1-1; D possibly corresponds to TRBD1 (5 bases). With 4 bases removed from V and 0 bases from J, the gap between germline ends came to 9 bases. This CDR3 contains 14 residues. Germline V gives CDR1 SEHNR, CDR2 FQNEAQ (reference sequence). This CDR3 is CASSYWGMNTEAFF. The CDR3 DNA is TGTGCCAGCAGCTACTGGGGCATGAACACTGAAGCTTTCTTT.

V gene TRBV30 combines with J gene TRBJ2-3; D gene unclear. V lost 3 bases, J lost 6 bases, and 13 bases lay in between. CDR3 length: 13 residues. Germline V gene sequence: CDR1 GTSNPN, CDR2 SVGIG (reference sequence). DNA of the CDR3: TGTGCCTGGAGCTACGGTACCCGGGATACGCAGTATTTT. It encodes CAWSYGTRDTQYF.

This clonotype has only a few counts. The chain combines TRBV20-1 with TRBJ2-5, with D tentatively TRBD2 (5 bases). The germline V gene encodes CDR1 DFQATT and CDR2 SNEGSKA (reference sequence). This CDR3 comprises 13 residues. Trimming pared 5 bases from V and 0 bases from J, leaving 10 bases between. DNA for the CDR3: TGCAGTGCTTCTACTAGGAACCAAGAGACCCAGTACTTC. Its protein product is CSASTRNQETQYF.

In its sample, this clonotype was seen a few times. The gene calls are TRBV12-3 or TRBV12-4 and TRBJ2-2; 9 bases match TRBD1. Losses at the gene ends were 6 bases for V and 5 bases for J; bases not matched to a gene: 4. The CDR3 runs to 14 residues. The CDR3 is CASRGTGHTGELFF. As DNA, the CDR3 is TGTGCCAGCAGAGGGACAGGGCATACCGGGGAGCTGTTTTTT.

This clonotype was seen a few times. This chain connects TRBV20-1 to TRBJ2-5; D is tentatively TRBD1 or TRBD2 (5 bases each). The germline V and J ends were trimmed by 3 bases and 2 bases, with 10 bases remaining between them. The CDR3 is 13 amino acids. Germline loops: CDR1 DFQATT, CDR2 SNEGSKA (reference sequence). CDR3 region: CSARRDLQETQYF. DNA of the CDR3: TGCAGTGCTAGGAGGGACCTTCAAGAGACCCAGTACTTC.

This clonotype was observed a handful of times. The chain is built from TRBV11-2 and TRBJ2-5, with unresolved D. CDR1 and CDR2 from the germline V gene are SGHAT and FQNNGV. The V and J ends lost 2 bases and 5 bases respectively, with 6 bases between them. The CDR3 sequence is 12 residues long. The CDR3 region has the DNA TGTGCCAGCAGCTTACGGACGGAGACCCAGTACTTC. Amino acid sequence: CASSLRTETQYF.

The chain uses TRBV11-2 and TRBJ2-4, with D possibly matching TRBD2 (5 bases). The CDR3 has 14 amino acids. V was pared by 6 bases and J by 2 bases, with 11 bases between. Germline V gene lookup returns CDR1 SGHAT and CDR2 FQNNGV. The CDR3 region has the DNA TGTGCCAGCAGTGACCTCGGGACCAAAAACATTCAGTACTTC. As protein: CASSDLGTKNIQYF.

Only a few counts were recorded for this clonotype. V and J are TRBV12-3 or TRBV12-4 and TRBJ1-2; D not certain. V was trimmed by 4 bases and J by 5 bases, leaving 8 bases between them. The CDR3 extends over 12 amino acids. CDR3 residues: CASSYEGYGYTF. In nucleotides, the CDR3 is TGTGCCAGCAGTTATGAAGGGTATGGCTACACCTTC.

This clonotype showed up just a few times. The chain is built from TRBV19 and TRBJ1-5; D call uncertain. The V end lost 3 bases, the J end lost 0 bases, and 15 bases lay between the germline ends. CDR1 and CDR2 from the germline V gene are LNHDA and SQIVND (reference sequence). This CDR3 region has 17 residues. The CDR3 sequence: CASSIYSGGNSNQPQHF. The CDR3 DNA is TGTGCCAGTAGTATTTATTCGGGAGGGAATAGCAATCAGCCCCAGCATTTT.

Concerning this clonotype: Mismatch with germline at one junction end may stem from a read error. In DNA form, the CDR3 reads TGTGCTAGCAGCTTTGGGACTAGCCTCACAGATACGCAGTATTTT. Translation: CASSFGTSLTDTQYF. V and J are TRBV7-7 and TRBJ2-3; 9 bases align to TRBD2. The germline V gene has CDR1 SSHAT and CDR2 FNYEAQ (reference sequence). The CDR3 extends over 15 amino acids. Variable domain in full (rest from reference TRBV7-7 and TRBJ2-3): GAGVSQSPRYKVTKRGQDVTLRCDPISSHATLYWYQQALGQGPEFLTYFNYEAQPDKSGLPSDRFSAERPEGSISTLTIQRTEQRDSAMYRCASSFGTSLTDTQYFGPGTRLTVL.

The chain carries TRBV6-6 and TRBJ1-2; D is perhaps TRBD1 (5 bases). Germline lookup yields CDR1 MNHNY and CDR2 SVGAGI (reference sequence). The CDR3 covers 12 residues. Trimming stripped 2 bases from V and 6 bases from J, with 7 bases between. The CDR3 reads CASSYGGNGYTF. The CDR3 nucleotides read TGTGCCAGCAGTTACGGGGGGAATGGCTACACCTTC.

This clonotype was counted a few times. The chain combines TRBV4-1 with TRBJ2-5; TRBD2 matches at 12 bases. CDR1 is MGHRA and CDR2 is YSYEKL in the germline V gene. The V segment lost 3 bases and the J segment 4 bases; nucleotides outside the gene matches: 15. This CDR3 is 19 amino acids long. The CDR3 is CASSHGLTSGGPGLETQYF. DNA of the CDR3: TGCGCCAGCAGCCATGGGTTGACTAGCGGGGGTCCGGGACTAGAGACCCAGTACTTC.

The gene calls are TRBV30 and TRBJ2-1; D might be TRBD2 (6 bases). Germline CDR1 GTSNPN, CDR2 SVGIG (reference sequence). CDR3 length: 17 residues. Trimming took 0 bases from V and 0 from J, leaving 15 bases between them. The CDR3 nucleotides read TGTGCCTGGAGTGTACTGGCGCGGGGATACTCCTACAATGAGCAGTTCTTC. Protein: CAWSVLARGYSYNEQFF. The variable domain in full, with the rest retrieved from reference TRBV30 and TRBJ2-1, is SQTIHQWPATLVQPVGSPLSLECTVEGTSNPNLYWYRQAAGRGLQLLFYSVGIGQISSEVPQNLSASRPQDRQFILSSKKLLLSDSGFYLCAWSVLARGYSYNEQFFGPGTRLTVL.

The chain couples TRBV7-6 to TRBJ2-5; D ambiguous. The germline CDR1 and CDR2 sequences are SGHVS and FNYEAQ. This CDR3 is built from 19 residues. Trimming left V 2 bases short and J 5 bases short, with 27 bases between. CDR3 region: CASSLKGTPTVPPGETQYF. The CDR3 nucleotides read TGTGCCAGCAGCTTAAAGGGAACGCCGACGGTACCCCCCGGGGAGACCCAGTACTTC.

The DNA of the CDR3 is TGTGCCAGCAGTTTTAGGGCAAACTATGGCTACACCTTC. Protein sequence: CASSFRANYGYTF. The chain combines TRBV12-3 or TRBV12-4 with TRBJ1-2; D is unclear. This CDR3 contains 13 residues. The V gene lost 3 bases and the J gene lost 2 bases, with 7 bases spanning the gap.

The V and J genes are TRBV6-2 or TRBV6-3 and TRBJ1-2; no firm D call. Germline V CDR1 and CDR2: MNHEY, SVGEGT. The CDR3 runs to 12 residues. The V end lost 7 bases, the J end lost 4 bases, and 10 bases lay between the germline ends. CDR3 region: CASNTHFYGYTF. The DNA for the CDR3 is TGTGCCAGCAATACGCATTTCTATGGCTACACCTTC.

The chain joins TRBV10-3 to TRBJ2-2; D not certain. Trimming cost V 0 bases and J 3 bases, with 5 bases left between them. Germline V gene lookup returns CDR1 ENHRY and CDR2 SYGVKD. CDR3 length: 14 residues. CDR3 nucleotide sequence: TGTGCCATCAGTGAGTCCAAGGACACCGGGGAGCTGTTTTTT. The encoded protein is CAISESKDTGELFF.

The V and J genes are TRBV7-2 and TRBJ2-7; TRBD2 aligns across 14 bases. This CDR3 region has 20 residues. Germline V gene sequence: CDR1 SGHTA, CDR2 FQGNSA. V trimming: 1 base; J trimming: 1 base; junction bases outside the gene matches: 12. The CDR3 coding sequence is TGTGCCAGCAGCTTAGAGAGCGGACTAGCGGGGGGTACCCCTTCCTACGAGCAGTACGTC. It codes for CASSLESGLAGGTPSYEQYV.

This clonotype came up many times. This chain connects TRBV7-9 to TRBJ2-7; the D gene could be TRBD1 or TRBD2 (5 bases each). The CDR3 totals 15 residues. V was pared by 1 base and J by 2 bases, with 12 bases between. Looked up from germline, CDR1 is SEHNR and CDR2 is FQNEAQ (reference sequence). The CDR3 here is CASSLEVGGTYEQYF. The CDR3 DNA sequence: TGTGCCAGCAGCTTAGAGGTTGGGGGAACCTACGAGCAGTACTTC.

This clonotype was observed a few times. This rearrangement joins TRBV12-5 to TRBJ2-3, with TRBD1 identical over 8 bases. The CDR3 has 16 residues. V lost 4 bases to trimming and J lost 2 bases; unmatched junction nucleotides: 8. The germline V gene encodes CDR1 LGHNT and CDR2 FRNRAP. The CDR3 is CASGSSGQGYTDTQYF. CDR3 sequence (DNA): TGTGCTAGTGGTTCGTCTGGACAGGGATACACAGATACGCAGTATTTT. Based on the CDR3 plus reference TRBV12-5 and TRBJ2-3, the full variable domain is DARVTQTPRHKVTEMGQEVTMRCQPILGHNTVFWYRQTMMQGLELLAYFRNRAPLDDSGMPKDRFSAEMPDATLATLKIQPSEPRDSAVYFCASGSSGQGYTDTQYFGPGTRLTVL.

This clonotype has a handful of counts. The chain joins TRBV20-1 to TRBJ1-5; the match to TRBD1 covers 8 bases. CDR1 and CDR2 (germline): DFQATT, SNEGSKA (reference sequence). This CDR3 is built from 14 residues. Trimming took 3 bases from V and 2 from J; bases not matched to a gene: 3. In DNA form, the CDR3 reads TGCAGTGCTAGTACAGGGGGTCGCAATCAGCCCCAGCATTTT. It codes for CSASTGGRNQPQHF.

The CDR3 sequence is CASTLLTGGTEAFF. As DNA, the CDR3 is TGCGCCAGCACCCTTTTGACAGGGGGCACTGAAGCTTTCTTT. The chain joins TRBV5-1 to TRBJ1-1; TRBD1 agrees at 9 bases. The CDR3 has 14 residues. Germline-derived CDR1 and CDR2 are SGHRS and YFSETQ. V lost 6 bases to trimming and J lost 4 bases; unmatched junction nucleotides: 7.